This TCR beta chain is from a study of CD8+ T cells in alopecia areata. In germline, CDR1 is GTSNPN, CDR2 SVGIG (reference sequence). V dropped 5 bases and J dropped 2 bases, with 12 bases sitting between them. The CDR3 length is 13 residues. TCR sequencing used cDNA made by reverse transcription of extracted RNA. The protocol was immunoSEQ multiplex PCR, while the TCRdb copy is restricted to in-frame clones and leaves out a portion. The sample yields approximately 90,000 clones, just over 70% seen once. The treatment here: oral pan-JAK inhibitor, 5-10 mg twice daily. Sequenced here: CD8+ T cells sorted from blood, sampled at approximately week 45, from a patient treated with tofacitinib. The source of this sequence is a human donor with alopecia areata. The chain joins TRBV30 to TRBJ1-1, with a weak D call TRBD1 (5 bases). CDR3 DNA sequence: TGTGCCTGGGGACTTGGGGGAAACACTGAAGCTTTCTTT. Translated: CAWGLGGNTEAFF.